Shown below are 24 T cell receptor beta chains from a single sample sequenced in a study of blood T cells in healthy people across ages. Primers used in a second PCR of about 6 to 11 cycles were a sample-barcoded 5' primer and a J-beta primer mix. TCRdb ran MiXCR on the 5' RACE reads and lists one entry per CDR3 protein. Of around 710,000 distinct CDR3 sequences in the sample, 43% were seen once. Sequenced material: blood. All receptors derive from an older woman in good health.

The chain couples TRBV25-1 to TRBJ2-3, with a weak D call TRBD2 (5 bases). The CDR3 runs 17 residues. V lost 2 bases to trimming and J lost 3 bases, with 18 bases between them. Germline V gene sequence: CDR1 MGHDK, CDR2 SYGVNS. The chain's CDR3 is CASSEGVVRRGTDTQYF. In DNA, the CDR3 is TGTGCCAGCAGTGAAGGTGTTGTCCGTCGGGGTACAGATACGCAGTATTTT. Full variable domain (rest looked up from reference TRBV25-1 and TRBJ2-3): EADIYQTPRYLVIGTGKKITLECSQTMGHDKMYWYQQDPGMELHLIHYSYGVNSTEKGDLSSESTVSRIRTEHFPLTLESARPSHTSQYLCASSEGVVRRGTDTQYFGPGTRLTVL.

This clonotype was found a few times. The genes are TRBV3-1 and TRBJ2-7; the match to TRBD2 covers 8 bases. CDR1 is LGHDT and CDR2 is YNNKEL in the germline V gene (reference sequence). CDR3 length equals 15 residues. J gave up 0 bases and V 0 bases, and 1 base lay outside the gene matches. The CDR3 loop reads CASSQDTSGSYEQYF. The DNA for the CDR3 is TGTGCCAGCAGCCAAGACACTAGCGGCTCCTACGAGCAGTACTTC.

This clonotype was counted only a few times. The chain couples TRBV2 to TRBJ2-3; 10 bases fit TRBD2. CDR1 and CDR2 (germline): SNHLY, FYNNEI. The CDR3 is made up of 17 amino acids. The junction had 15 bases not matched to a gene; V was cut back by 5 bases and J by 7 bases. CDR3 loop: CASSKAQGPSGSHTQYF. CDR3 coding DNA: TGTGCCAGCAGTAAGGCCCAGGGGCCTAGCGGGAGCCATACGCAGTATTTT.

This clonotype was seen a handful of times. The genes are TRBV20-1 and TRBJ2-5; TRBD1 agrees at 7 bases. CDR1 and CDR2 (germline): DFQATT, SNEGSKA (reference sequence). V lost 3 bases to trimming and J lost 4 bases; unmatched junction nucleotides: 11. The CDR3 runs to 15 residues. The CDR3 nucleotides are TGCAGTGCTAGGTCGACCAAGGACAGGATAGAGACCCAGTACTTC. The encoded protein is CSARSTKDRIETQYF.

This chain connects TRBV6-5 to TRBJ1-1; 8 nucleotides align to TRBD1. CDR3 size: 16 residues. Per the germline V gene, CDR1 is MNHEY and CDR2 is SVGAGI. V trimming: 1 base; J trimming: 4 bases; junction bases outside the gene matches: 8. CDR3: CASSYLTGVKATEAFF. The CDR3 bases are TGTGCCAGCAGTTACTTGACAGGGGTTAAGGCCACTGAAGCTTTCTTT.

V and J are TRBV19 and TRBJ2-1; 13 bases are a match to TRBD2. CDR1 is LNHDA and CDR2 is SQIVND in the germline V gene (reference sequence). V dropped 5 bases and J dropped 9; count of bases not matched to a gene: 10. The CDR3 contains 16 residues. CDR3 nucleotides: TGTGCCAGTAGTTCCCTGCTGGGACTAGCGGGACCTGAGCAGTTCTTC. Translation: CASSSLLGLAGPEQFF.

The genes are TRBV3-1 and TRBJ1-2; the D is unclear. The V gene's germline CDR1 is LGHDT and CDR2 YNNKEL (reference sequence). The ends were cut back, 1 base at V and 8 bases at J, with 11 bases in the middle. This CDR3 has 13 amino acids. Written as DNA, the CDR3 is TGTGCCAGCAGCCAAGGGGGAAAGCGGGGCTACACCTTC. It specifies CASSQGGKRGYTF. Filled out from reference TRBV3-1 and TRBJ1-2, the complete variable domain reads DTAVSQTPKYLVTQMGNDKSIKCEQNLGHDTMYWYKQDSKKFLKIMFSYNNKELIINETVPNRFSPKSPDKAHLNLHINSLELGDSAVYFCASSQGGKRGYTFGSGTRLTVV.

The V gene is TRBV29-1, the J gene TRBJ2-4, with TRBD2 as a possible D gene (7 bases). This CDR3 is 16 amino acids long. CDR1 SQVTM and CDR2 ANQGSEA come from the germline V gene. V dropped 2 bases and J dropped 4 bases, with 18 bases sitting between them. As DNA, the CDR3 is TGCAGCGTTGAAAGTGGGGGGGGCCGAGGTAAAAACATTCAGTACTTC. This translates into CSVESGGGRGKNIQYF.

This clonotype was detected only once. CDR3 protein: CASSEGGTEYGYTF. The CDR3 DNA reads as TGTGCCAGCAGTGAAGGAGGGACAGAGTATGGCTACACCTTC. The chain joins TRBV6-1 to TRBJ1-2; 7 nucleotides line up with TRBD1. Unmatched junction bases numbered 4, after V lost 1 base and J lost 5 bases. Germline CDR1 is MNHNS and CDR2 is SASEGT. This CDR3 is built from 14 residues.

This clonotype was seen a few times. The chain links TRBV6-2 or TRBV6-3 to TRBJ1-1; D is undetermined. The CDR3 runs to 14 residues. Trimming shortened V by 2 bases and J by 1 base, and 8 bases separated the two germline ends. Germline V gene sequence: CDR1 MNHEY, CDR2 SVGEGT. The CDR3 sequence is CASSYTDGNTEAFF. The CDR3 DNA follows: TGTGCCAGCAGTTACACCGACGGGAACACTGAAGCTTTCTTT.

This clonotype was observed many times. The genes are TRBV6-2 or TRBV6-3 and TRBJ2-7; D could derive from TRBD1 or TRBD2 (5 bases each). CDR3 length equals 17 residues. The germline V gene has CDR1 MNHEY and CDR2 SVGEGT. The ends were cut back, 2 bases at V and 2 bases at J, with 19 bases in the middle. The CDR3 spells CASSYPPFRGATYEQYF. In DNA form, the CDR3 reads TGTGCCAGCAGTTACCCGCCTTTCCGGGGCGCTACCTACGAGCAGTACTTC.

This sequence joins TRBV30 and TRBJ1-2; 7 positions agree with TRBD1. J lost 7 bases, V lost 5 bases, and 16 bases had no gene match. This CDR3 is 15 amino acids long. CDR1 and CDR2 from the germline V gene are GTSNPN and SVGIG (reference sequence). The CDR3 sequence is CAWGISTGRMAGYTF. The CDR3 DNA reads as TGTGCCTGGGGGATCTCGACAGGGAGAATGGCTGGCTACACCTTC.

There are a few counts of this clonotype. This sequence joins TRBV12-5 and TRBJ2-7, with a weak D call TRBD1 (5 bases). Trimming stripped 6 bases from V and 1 base from J, with 16 bases between. Germline V gives CDR1 LGHNT, CDR2 FRNRAP. This CDR3 has 15 amino acids. Here the CDR3 DNA reads TGTGCTAGTGGCCCCGACCAGGGTCTGTCCTACGAGCAGTACTTC. Translating gives CASGPDQGLSYEQYF.

This clonotype was counted once. The rearrangement uses TRBV25-1 and TRBJ2-5, with a weak D call TRBD2 (6 bases). CDR3 size: 13 residues. Germline CDR1 reads MGHDK; CDR2 reads SYGVNS. The V end lost 1 base, the J end lost 7 bases, and 10 bases lay between the germline ends. CDR3 in amino acids: CASSEWGVTTQYF. The CDR3 bases are TGTGCCAGCAGTGAATGGGGGGTAACGACCCAGTACTTC.

This sequence joins TRBV20-1 and TRBJ1-6; 9 positions agree with TRBD1. V lost 4 bases and J lost 4; bases outside the gene matches: 5. The V gene's germline CDR1 is DFQATT and CDR2 SNEGSKA (reference sequence). This CDR3 has 15 residues. CDR3 sequence (DNA): TGCAGTGCTAAACCGACAGGGGGTTATAATTCACCCCTCCACTTT. Protein: CSAKPTGGYNSPLHF.

The sample holds a few counts of this clonotype. The chain is built from TRBV2 and TRBJ1-2, with no clear D. Germline V gene sequence: CDR1 SNHLY, CDR2 FYNNEI. The CDR3 spans 12 residues. The ends were cut back, 2 bases at V and 6 bases at J, with 7 bases in the middle. The CDR3 sequence is CASSERVDGYTF. DNA of the CDR3: TGTGCCAGCAGTGAACGCGTAGATGGCTACACCTTC.

The V and J genes are TRBV6-1 and TRBJ1-5, with D possibly matching TRBD1 (5 bases). V lost 3 bases and J 4 bases, leaving 10 bases between the germline ends. This CDR3 has 14 amino acids. CDR1 and CDR2 from the germline V gene are MNHNS and SASEGT. The CDR3 here is CASSDGGGNQPQHF. CDR3 DNA sequence: TGTGCCAGCAGTGATGGGGGAGGGAATCAGCCCCAGCATTTT.

This clonotype was found once. The J gene is TRBJ2-5, the V gene TRBV3-1, with D perhaps TRBD1 (5 bases). Germline assignment: CDR1 LGHDT and CDR2 YNNKEL (reference sequence). The CDR3 consists of 16 residues. The V end lost 1 base, the J end lost 1 base, and 13 bases lay between the germline ends. CDR3 in amino acids: CASSQAVRVSQETQYF. DNA for the CDR3: TGTGCCAGCAGCCAAGCGGTCAGGGTCAGCCAAGAGACCCAGTACTTC.

The J gene is TRBJ1-1, the V gene TRBV5-1; D uncertain. From germline, CDR1 is SGHRS and CDR2 YFSETQ. CDR3 length: 13 residues. Deletions cut 1 base from V and 1 base from J, with 5 bases between. Here the CDR3 DNA reads TGCGCCAGCAGCTTGCCTCCGAACACTGAAGCTTTCTTT. Translation gives CASSLPPNTEAFF.

This clonotype has a single count. The rearrangement links TRBV28 to TRBJ2-1, with D perhaps matching TRBD1 (6 bases). The CDR3 spans 13 residues. V was clipped by 5 bases and J by 5 bases, with 10 bases between them. Germline CDR1 reads MDHEN; CDR2 reads SYDVKM. This chain's CDR3 is CASSQGRNNEQFF. In nucleotides, the CDR3 is TGTGCCAGCAGTCAGGGGCGGAACAATGAGCAGTTCTTC.

This clonotype has just a few counts. The chain joins TRBV12-5 to TRBJ2-2; 12 nucleotides line up with TRBD2. CDR3 size: 16 residues. The germline CDR1 and CDR2 sequences are LGHNT and FRNRAP. J was trimmed by 9 bases and V by 7 bases; bases with no gene match: 12. CDR3 bases: TGTGCTAGTGCTAAAACTAGCGGGGGGTTGAAGTGGGAGCTGTTTTTT. Protein: CASAKTSGGLKWELFF.

This clonotype has at least ten counts. The V call is TRBV20-1, the J call TRBJ2-1; 8 bases align to TRBD1. J was trimmed by 2 bases and V by 6 bases; bases with no gene match: 6. The CDR3 loop spans 14 amino acids. Germline-derived CDR1 and CDR2 are DFQATT and SNEGSKA (reference sequence). The CDR3 DNA reads TGCAGTGCAGTGGACAGGGTAACCTACAATGAGCAGTTCTTC. This codes for CSAVDRVTYNEQFF.

The table lists this clonotype with a few counts. The rearrangement joins TRBV18 to TRBJ2-7, with 7 bases lining up with TRBD2. The CDR3 contains 15 residues. V lost 1 base to trimming and J lost 0 bases; unmatched junction nucleotides: 3. Per the germline V gene, CDR1 is KGHSH and CDR2 is LQKENI. CDR3 in amino acids: CASSPREGISYEQYF. CDR3 DNA sequence: TGTGCCAGCTCACCACGGGAGGGAATCTCCTACGAGCAGTACTTC.

This clonotype was observed a few times. The genes are TRBV20-1 and TRBJ2-3; 9 nucleotides line up with TRBD2. V shed 1 base, J shed 6 bases, and the junction held 8 bases outside the gene matches. CDR3 length equals 15 residues. From germline, CDR1 is DFQATT and CDR2 SNEGSKA (reference sequence). The DNA for the CDR3 is TGCAGTGCTAGAGTGCTTAGCGGGAGAGGTGATACGCAGTATTTT. Translated: CSARVLSGRGDTQYF.